Listed below are T cell receptor beta chains from one sample, sequenced in a study of blood T cells in healthy people across ages. TCRdb re-called the 5' RACE reads with MiXCR, one entry per CDR3 protein. The table records fewer than 1,000,000 distinct CDR3 sequences, 40% to 50% of them present only once. What was sequenced was blood. These receptors originate from a man in his fifties or sixties in good health. Both conserved end residues are part of each CDR3. D genes are given only for firm matches. Clone size is stated in some rows and not others, as once, few, many or a class when expanded.

D	V	J	size	DNA	CDR3
-	TRBV7-2	TRBJ2-3	-	TGTGCCAGCAGCTTCGTTGGATTAGCTATAGATACGCAGTATTTT	CASSFVGLAIDTQYF
-	TRBV5-1	TRBJ1-2	-	TGCGCCAGCATCGGTCCTGCTGAAGGTGGCTACACCTTC	CASIGPAEGGYTF
-	TRBV27	TRBJ2-5	many	TGTGCCAGCAGTTTAGCACAGGGGACCCAGTACTTC	CASSLAQGTQYF
TRBD2	TRBV7-9	TRBJ2-1	few	TGTGCCAGCAGCAAAATTAGCGGGACCTCCTACAATGAGCAGTTCTTC	CASSKISGTSYNEQFF
TRBD2	TRBV20-1	TRBJ2-5	few	TGCAGTGCTGCCCCGGGACTAGCACATGAGACCCAGTACTTC	CSAAPGLAHETQYF
-	TRBV12-3/TRBV12-4	TRBJ2-1	many	TGTGCCAGCAGTTTAGCCCAGGGTAGAAATGAGCAGTTCTTC	CASSLAQGRNEQFF
TRBD2	TRBV7-8	TRBJ2-3	few	TGTGCCAGCAGCCAGGGGCGGGGGGCTAGCACAGATACGCAGTATTTT	CASSQGRGASTDTQYF
-	TRBV28	TRBJ1-1	-	TGTGCCAGCAGTTGGGGGGAGGGTGAAGCTTTCTTT	CASSWGEGEAFF
TRBD2	TRBV12-3/TRBV12-4	TRBJ2-3	-	TGTGCCAGCAGTTTAAGAGCGGGGGCAGATATGCAGTATTTT	CASSLRAGADMQYF
-	TRBV20-1	TRBJ2-1	-	TGCAGTGCTAGGTCCCAGGGGCCTTACAATGAGCAGTTCTTC	CSARSQGPYNEQFF
-	TRBV6-5	TRBJ1-4	-	TGTGCCAGCATGAGGAATAGGGGGGCTAATGAAAAACTGTTTTTT	CASMRNRGANEKLFF
-	TRBV20-1	TRBJ2-3	-	TGCAGTGCTCCGACTGAACTAGCAAATACGCACTATTTT	CSAPTELANTHYF
TRBD1	TRBV2	TRBJ2-7	few	TGTGCCAGCAGTGACTGGGACAGGGGGACCCGTGAGCAGTACTTC	CASSDWDRGTREQYF
-	TRBV14	TRBJ2-5	few	TGTGCCAGCAGCCAAGGCCTGGTAGAGACCCAGTACTTC	CASSQGLVETQYF
TRBD1	TRBV20-1	TRBJ2-5	-	TGCAGGGCTGACAGGGGGAGCGGTGAGCAGTACTTC	CRADRGSGEQYF
-	TRBV4-1	TRBJ2-5	-	TGCGCCAGCAGCTTTCGACTGCAAGAGACCCAGTACTTC	CASSFRLQETQYF
-	TRBV6-6	TRBJ2-6	-	TGTGCCAGCGCCCAAGGGGCCAACGTCCTGACTTTC	CASAQGANVLTF
TRBD1	TRBV18	TRBJ2-7	-	TGTGCCAGCTCACCATTGAGGGGGCGGTACGAGCAGTACTTC	CASSPLRGRYEQYF
-	TRBV7-9	TRBJ2-7	-	TGTGCCAGCAGCCCAAAAAACAGGGACGAGCAGTACTTC	CASSPKNRDEQYF
-	TRBV6-6	TRBJ1-2	-	TGTGCCAGCAGTTACTTAGACAACTATGGCTACACCTTC	CASSYLDNYGYTF
-	TRBV12-3/TRBV12-4	TRBJ2-1	-	TGTGCCAACAGCCTACCTACGACCAGCTTAGGGCACAATGAGCAGTTCTTC	CANSLPTTSLGHNEQFF
TRBD1	TRBV12-3/TRBV12-4	TRBJ1-5	-	TGTGCCAGCAGAAGGGACAGGGATCAGCCCCAGCATTTT	CASRRDRDQPQHF
-	TRBV6-2/TRBV6-3	TRBJ1-5	-	TGTGCCAGCAGTCGTTGGCCCCCTAGAAGGAATCAGCCCCAGCATTTT	CASSRWPPRRNQPQHF
-	TRBV20-1	TRBJ2-1	many	TGCAGTGCTATCCAGGGGAATGAGCAGTTCTTC	CSAIQGNEQFF
-	TRBV3-1	TRBJ1-4	few	TGTGCCAGCACGGGGTTGGGTGAAAAACTGTTTTTT	CASTGLGEKLFF
TRBD2	TRBV3-1	TRBJ2-7	-	TGTGCCAGCAGCCAAGGGACTAGGAACTACGAGCAGTACTTC	CASSQGTRNYEQYF
-	TRBV2	TRBJ1-2	-	TGTGCCAGCTCCGAAGGTTTCGCCTGGGGCTACACCTTC	CASSEGFAWGYTF
-	TRBV7-2	TRBJ2-1	-	TGTGCCAGCAGCTTCGGGCGACAGGTCGCTGAGCAGTTCTTC	CASSFGRQVAEQFF
-	TRBV14	TRBJ2-5	-	TGTGCCAGCAGCCAAGCATTTGGCAACCAAGAGACCCAGTACTTC	CASSQAFGNQETQYF
-	TRBV5-6	TRBJ2-7	-	TGTGCCAGCAGCTTGGGGCAGGGGAGGTTTTACGAGCAGTACTTC	CASSLGQGRFYEQYF
-	TRBV6-1	TRBJ1-2	few	TGTGCCAGCACCCCGGCGGTCTATGGCTACACCTTC	CASTPAVYGYTF
-	TRBV7-2	TRBJ2-7	-	TGTGCCAGCAGCTCTCGCCGCAGGTCCTACGAGCAGTACTTC	CASSSRRRSYEQYF
-	TRBV29-1	TRBJ2-7	-	TGCAGCGTTGTATGGGACGGCGAACTCTGCGAGCAGTACTTC	CSVVWDGELCEQYF
TRBD1	TRBV29-1	TRBJ2-4	once	TGCAGCGTTGAGAAGACAGGGGGCGGGCGGAACATTCAGTACTTC	CSVEKTGGGRNIQYF
TRBD1	TRBV5-1	TRBJ2-1	-	TGCGCCAGCAGCTCGACAGGGGCTACGGATGAGCAGTTCTTC	CASSSTGATDEQFF
TRBD2	TRBV20-1	TRBJ2-1	-	TGCAGTGCTCAGGGGACTAGCGGGGGGGGCCTTGAGCAGTTCTTC	CSAQGTSGGGLEQFF
TRBD2	TRBV7-3	TRBJ2-2	-	TGTGCCAGCAGCCTAAAACGGCGGGATAGCGGGGGGAACACCGGGGAGCTGTTTTTT	CASSLKRRDSGGNTGELFF
-	TRBV2	TRBJ1-2	-	TGTGCCAGCAGTGTATGGGGGAATGGCTACACCTTC	CASSVWGNGYTF
TRBD2	TRBV4-3	TRBJ2-3	-	TGCGCCAGCAGCTCAGACCTGGGACTAGCCAGCGATACGCAGTATTTT	CASSSDLGLASDTQYF
TRBD1	TRBV28	TRBJ1-1	-	TGTGCCAGCGGTCCGGGACAGGGGGCGCGGGGAGCTTTCTTT	CASGPGQGARGAFF
TRBD1	TRBV23-1	TRBJ1-2	-	TGCGGCAGCAGTCCCCCGACAGGGCCCTATGGCTACACCTTC	CGSSPPTGPYGYTF
TRBD2	TRBV6-2/TRBV6-3	TRBJ2-5	-	TGTGCCAGCAGTTACTCGAATCTCAGCGGGGGCCTCCAAGAGACCCAGTACTTC	CASSYSNLSGGLQETQYF
TRBD1	TRBV6-6	TRBJ1-3	-	TGTGCCAGCAGTAACCACAGGGGGTCATCTGGAAACACCATATATTTT	CASSNHRGSSGNTIYF